This paragraph covers one T cell receptor beta chain sequence. The antigen is unknown. Assay: immunoSEQ multiplex PCR; the TCRdb copy retains only in-frame clones and omits some. The sample has some 65,000 clones; more than 75% are singletons. These data come from a study of CD4 T cells in relation to SARS-CoV-2 and coronaviruses. Trimming pared 5 bases from V and 10 bases from J, leaving 18 bases between. This CDR3 region has 15 residues. From germline, CDR1 is MDHEN and CDR2 SYDVKM. The unexposed donors gave CD4+ T cells in 2011-2018, prior to COVID-19. General study points: Samples before the pandemic and after infection were not matched within any donor.

The chain is built from TRBV28 and TRBJ1-6; the D gene is possibly TRBD1 (6 bases). Sequencing was carried out using memory CD4+ T cells from PBMCs. The TCR was taken from a human donor in good health. In DNA form, the CDR3 reads TGTGCCAGCAGTCCCTGGACAGCAGTTAGCTCACCCCTCCACTTT. Amino acid sequence: CASSPWTAVSSPLHF.